This T cell receptor (beta chain) came from a study of control samples from healthy donors and cancer patients. Some clones are missing from TCRdb's copy, which holds only in-frame ones; the method was immunoSEQ multiplex PCR. The profile shows about 89,000 clones, more than 70% of them singletons. This sequence was found in a middle-aged woman in good health. Material: blood.

DNA of the CDR3: TGTGCCAGCAGCTTAGAGGACAGGATGTCCTACGAGCAGTACTTC. Translation gives CASSLEDRMSYEQYF. This chain uses TRBV11-3 with TRBJ2-7; 7 bases map to TRBD1. CDR1 SGHNT and CDR2 YENEEA come from the germline V gene. Germline trimming cut 0 bases from V and 1 base from J; bases unmatched to any gene: 3. This CDR3 has 15 residues.